Shown below are 27 T cell receptor beta chains from a single sample sequenced in a study of tumor-infiltrating lymphocytes in primary liver carcinoma. Starting from approximately 470 ng of total RNA, TCR beta cDNA was produced with a primer in the constant region. Three nested multiplex PCR rounds, a slightly modified ARM-PCR, produced the libraries for TCR beta. Running nine to ten cycles apiece, the first two PCR rounds relied on TRBV1-TRBV30 forward primers together with a C-beta reverse primer. TCRdb re-derived calls from the multiplex PCR reads in MiXCR, one entry per CDR3 protein. The repertoire holds 52,000 or so distinct CDR3 sequences, with over 65% as singletons. Extraction of RNA together with DNA used 20-30 mg of unsorted bulk tissue. The specimen sequenced was liver tumor tissue from sampling region 5. The subset here: tumor region T5, tumor centre. The source of these receptors is a man in his forties with primary liver carcinoma and hepatitis B virus infection.

Turning to this clonotype: Given the absence of the conserved phenylalanine or tryptophan at the CDR3 end, a read error is likely. It is unclear where the CDR3 begins or ends on the DNA, so no DNA is shown, and the CDR3 is as TCRdb lists it. The CDR3 reads CAWSRPESESYNEQLS. The V and J genes are TRBV30 and TRBJ2-1. Germline values: CDR1 GTSNPN, CDR2 SVGIG (reference sequence). The CDR3 totals 16 residues, both ends included.

Details on this clonotype: Compared with germline, one end of the junction differs, possibly owing to a read error. The chain carries TRBV30 and TRBJ1-1; perhaps TRBD1 as D (6 bases). Germline V CDR1 and CDR2: GTSNPN, SVGIG (reference sequence). The CDR3 has 11 residues. The CDR3 loop is CARSVGGTVFF. The CDR3, as DNA: TGTGCCCGGAGTGTAGGGGGGACGGTTTTCTTT.

Points on this clonotype: The junction and the germline gene differ at one end; a read error may be behind it. The chain couples TRBV10-3 to TRBJ2-3, with TRBD1 matching over 7 bases. The CDR3 is made up of 16 amino acids. Germline CDR1 is ENHRY and CDR2 is SYGVKD. The CDR3 coding sequence is TGTGCCATCAGTGAGTGGACAGGCTCTAGCACAGATACTCAGTATTTT. Amino acid sequence: CAISEWTGSSTDTQYF.

To note about this clonotype: A junction boundary mismatches the germline segment, possibly from a read error. V gene TRBV11-2 combines with J gene TRBJ2-7; TRBD1 aligns across 9 bases. Germline V gene lookup returns CDR1 SGHAT and CDR2 FQNNGV. CDR3 length: 15 residues. CDR3 region: CATGLRWTGENERYF. CDR3 DNA: TGTGCCACCGGCTTACGATGGACAGGGGAGAACGAGCGGTACTTC. The whole variable domain, filled in from reference TRBV11-2 and TRBJ2-7, reads EAGVAQSPRYKIIEKRQSVAFWCNPISGHATLYWYQQILGQGPKLLIQFQNNGVVDDSQLPKDRFSAERLKGVDSTLKIQPAKLEDSAVYLCATGLRWTGENERYFGPGTRLTVT.

As regards this clonotype: At one boundary the junction diverges from the germline segment, which might be a read error. V is TRBV11-2 and J is TRBJ1-1; D unclear. CDR3 size: 13 residues. CDR1 and CDR2 from the germline V gene are SGHAT and FQNNGV. As DNA, the CDR3 is TGTGCCAGCAGCTTAGTGGGTTACACTGGAGCTTTCTTT. Translating gives CASSLVGYTGAFF.

Regarding this clonotype: A much larger clone lies a single base off, so this may be a read error. The rearrangement joins TRBV28 to TRBJ1-3, with D unresolved. In germline, CDR1 is MDHEN, CDR2 SYDVKM. The ends were cut back, 7 bases at V and 6 bases at J, with 13 bases in the middle. The CDR3 loop spans 13 amino acids. The CDR3 DNA follows: TGTGCCAGCAAGTTTCCCGGTGAAAACACCATATATTTT. Its translation: CASKFPGENTIYF.

This clonotype was counted many times. The rearrangement uses TRBV28 and TRBJ2-3; 9 bases are shared with TRBD2. Germline V lookup: CDR1 MDHEN, CDR2 SYDVKM. This CDR3 spans 16 amino acids. The ends lost 1 base at V and 2 bases at J; junction bases unmatched: 4. The CDR3 sequence: CASSLSTSGYTDTQYF. In DNA form, the CDR3 reads TGTGCCAGCAGTTTATCGACTAGCGGCTACACAGATACGCAGTATTTT.

A word on this clonotype: Relative to the germline gene, one junction end is altered; a read error may explain this. The chain carries TRBV11-2 and TRBJ2-1; TRBD2 aligns across 7 bases. Germline loops: CDR1 SGHAT, CDR2 FQNNGV. The CDR3 totals 15 residues. The CDR3 DNA reads TGTGCCAGAAGCTTTAGCGGGCCACTCGACAATGTGCAGTTTTTC. Translated, it gives CARSFSGPLDNVQFF.

In regard to this clonotype: This sequence may be a read error, since a much larger clone differs from it by one base. The rearrangement joins TRBV2 to TRBJ2-1; D ambiguous. The CDR3 spans 11 residues. Germline values: CDR1 SNHLY, CDR2 FYNNEI. V was pared by 6 bases and J by 5 bases, with 5 bases between. CDR3: CASRHNNEQFF. The CDR3 nucleotides read TGTGCCAGCAGGCATAACAATGAGCAGTTCTTC. The variable domain in full, completed from reference TRBV2 and TRBJ2-1, reads EPEVTQTPSHQVTQMGQEVILRCVPISNHLYFYWYRQILGQKVEFLVSFYNNEISEKSEIFDDQFSVERPDGSNFTLKIRSTKLEDSAMYFCASRHNNEQFFGPGTRLTVL.

The sample holds one count of this clonotype. The conserved closing phenylalanine or tryptophan is absent in this CDR3, likely reflecting a read error. This chain connects TRBV4-1 to TRBJ1-1; D uncertain. This CDR3 region has 14 residues. Germline values: CDR1 MGHRA, CDR2 YSYEKL. The CDR3 here is CASSQDVLNTEAFS. The CDR3 nucleotides read TGCGCTAGCAGCCAAGATGTACTAAACACTGAAGCTTTCTCT.

This clonotype was observed at least ten times. The chain uses TRBV30 and TRBJ2-7, with 7 bases aligning to TRBD2. J gave up 2 bases and V 3 bases, and 10 bases lay outside the gene matches. The CDR3 consists of 15 residues. Per the germline V gene, CDR1 is GTSNPN and CDR2 is SVGIG (reference sequence). The CDR3 DNA reads as TGTGCCTGGAGCCTACAGGCAGCGGGAACCTACGAGCAGTACTTC. This translates into CAWSLQAAGTYEQYF. The complete variable domain, with remaining parts taken from reference TRBV30 and TRBJ2-7, reads SQTIHQWPATLVQPVGSPLSLECTVEGTSNPNLYWYRQAAGRGLQLLFYSVGIGQISSEVPQNLSASRPQDRQFILSSKKLLLSDSGFYLCAWSLQAAGTYEQYFGPGTRLTVT.

Concerning this clonotype itself: An end of the junction differs from the germline gene, which may be a read error. The chain employs TRBV29-1 and TRBJ2-5; 7 nucleotides agree with TRBD2. Germline lookup yields CDR1 SQVTM and CDR2 ANQGSEA. The CDR3 is made up of 15 amino acids. The CDR3 DNA is TGCAGCGTTCGGACCTGCGGGAGTTGGGCAGAGACCCAGCACTTC. Its protein is CSVRTCGSWAETQHF.

This clonotype was observed a single time. Compared with germline, one end of the junction differs, possibly owing to a read error. This chain links TRBV10-2 with TRBJ2-1, with a possible D match to TRBD2 (6 bases). The CDR3 is 12 residues long. Germline V gives CDR1 WSHSY, CDR2 SAAADI. CDR3 sequence reads: CTSSESTRGQGF. CDR3 sequence (DNA): TGCACTAGCAGTGAGTCGACACGGGGTCAGGGCTTC.

This clonotype turned up a few times. A junction boundary mismatches the germline segment, possibly from a read error. The gene calls are TRBV11-1 and TRBJ2-5; D may correspond to TRBD1 or TRBD2 (5 bases each). Germline CDR1 is SGHAT and CDR2 is FQDESV (reference sequence). This CDR3 has 15 residues. Here the CDR3 DNA reads TGTACCAGCAGCTTACGGGGCGACCGGGGAGAGGCCCAGTACTTC. It is translated as CTSSLRGDRGEAQYF.

The chain employs TRBV5-6 and TRBJ2-7; tentatively, D is TRBD1 (5 bases). CDR1 and CDR2 (germline): SGHDT, YYEEEE. The V gene lost 5 bases and the J gene lost 10 bases, with 25 bases spanning the gap. CDR3 length: 15 residues. The CDR3 coding sequence is TGTGCCAGCAGTCGGACATGGATCGGGTCCTACGTACAGTACTTC. Its protein is CASSRTWIGSYVQYF. Complete variable domain (other parts from reference TRBV5-6 and TRBJ2-7): DAGVTQSPTHLIKTRGQQVTLRCSPKSGHDTVSWYQQALGQGPQFIFQYYEEEERQRGNFPDRFSGHQFPNYSSELNVNALLLGDSALYLCASSRTWIGSYVQYFGPGTRLTVT.

In regard to this clonotype: This CDR3 is missing its conserved last phenylalanine or tryptophan, likely due to a read error. This sequence joins TRBV6-1 and TRBJ2-7, with 9 nucleotides matching TRBD2. The V and J ends lost 4 bases and 2 bases, in that order; junction bases with no gene match: 6. This CDR3 has 15 amino acids. Germline V gene lookup returns CDR1 MNHNS and CDR2 SASEGT. The CDR3 loop reads CASSASTSGTYEQYL. The CDR3 DNA is TGTGCCAGCAGTGCATCGACTAGCGGTACCTACGAGCAGTACTTG.

On this clonotype: Sequence at one end of the junction differs from germline and may be a read error. The chain uses TRBV7-9 and TRBJ2-5; D unclear. The germline V gene has CDR1 SEHNR and CDR2 FQNEAQ (reference sequence). CDR3 size: 12 residues. The CDR3 reads CASILEGKTQYF. CDR3 bases: TGTGCCAGCATCTTAGAAGGAAAGACCCAGTACTTC.

Of note for this clonotype: The conserved closing phenylalanine or tryptophan is absent in this CDR3, likely reflecting a read error. This chain uses TRBV4-3 with TRBJ2-1; D gene ambiguous. The V gene's germline CDR1 is LGHNA and CDR2 YSLEER. The CDR3 is 16 residues long. Trimming took off 3 bases at V and 5 bases at J, with 17 bases between the two ends. The CDR3 DNA reads as TGCGCCAGCAGCCAGGATAGGAGCTGGTTTCACAATGAGCAGTTCTTA. As protein: CASSQDRSWFHNEQFL.

In DNA, the CDR3 is TGCGCCAGCAGCCAGGGACATGTGTATGACGAGCAGTACTTC. This sequence encodes CASSQGHVYDEQYF. The V gene is TRBV5-1, the J gene TRBJ2-7; maybe TRBD1 (6 bases). CDR3 length equals 14 residues. Germline V gives CDR1 SGHRS, CDR2 YFSETQ. Trimming took 4 bases from V and 5 from J, leaving 16 bases between them.

As regards this clonotype: The conserved closing phenylalanine or tryptophan is absent in this CDR3, likely reflecting a read error. The rearrangement uses TRBV6-5 and TRBJ1-5; 8 bases agree with TRBD1. The CDR3 is made up of 15 amino acids. Looked up from germline, CDR1 is MNHEY and CDR2 is SVGAGI. The ends lost 0 bases at V and 7 bases at J; junction bases unmatched: 5. The CDR3 nucleotides are TGTGCCAGCAGTTACTCAGGGACAGGAAACCAGCCCCAGCATCTT. Encoded protein: CASSYSGTGNQPQHL.

The chain is built from TRBV10-2 and TRBJ2-3; D gene unclear. Per germline, CDR1 WSHSY and CDR2 SAAADI. V lost 8 bases to trimming and J lost 0 bases, with 12 bases between them. The CDR3 extends over 14 amino acids. In DNA form, the CDR3 reads TGCGCCAGCTCCGAAACAAGGAGCACAGATACGCAGTATTTT. Translated: CASSETRSTDTQYF.

The V call is TRBV5-1, the J call TRBJ2-3, with unresolved D. The DNA end favors TRBJ1-5, so the J call may be wrong. The length of the CDR3 is 16 residues. Germline V CDR1 and CDR2: SGHRS, YFSETQ. CDR3 nucleotide sequence: TGCGCCAGCAGCATCGGATTAGCGGGAGCGGAGGATACGCAGCATTTT. Protein: CASSIGLAGAEDTQHF.

CDR3 sequence reads: CASSHVDSHEQYF. Written as DNA, the CDR3 is TGTGCCAGCAGCCATGTCGACAGTCACGAGCAGTACTTC. This chain uses TRBV14 with TRBJ2-7; TRBD1 is a possible D gene (5 bases). Trimming stripped 3 bases from V and 5 bases from J, with 11 bases between. Germline CDR1 and CDR2: SGHDN and FVKESK. This CDR3 is 13 amino acids long.

This clonotype was detected a few times. A read error may be the cause here, since a much bigger clone is one base away. The V call is TRBV28, the J call TRBJ2-7; D is ambiguous. Trimming cost V 6 bases and J 1 base, with 16 bases left between them. Per the germline V gene, CDR1 is MDHEN and CDR2 is SYDVKM. The CDR3 is 15 residues long. The CDR3 here is CASRFGRAKSYEQYF. DNA of the CDR3: TGTGCCAGCAGATTCGGACGAGCGAAGTCCTACGAGCAGTACTTC. The full variable domain, rest sourced from reference TRBV28 and TRBJ2-7, is DVKVTQSSRYLVKRTGEKVFLECVQDMDHENMFWYRQDPGLGLRLIYFSYDVKMKEKGDIPEGYSVSREKKERFSLILESASTNQTSMYLCASRFGRAKSYEQYFGPGTRLTVT.

Comments on this clonotype: The junction shows a germline mismatch at one end, possibly a read error. V usage is TRBV5-1 and J usage is TRBJ2-1, with TRBD2 as a possible D gene (7 bases). Looked up from germline, CDR1 is SGHRS and CDR2 is YFSETQ. The CDR3 extends over 16 amino acids. CDR3 coding DNA: TGTGCCAGCAGCTTGACAGGCGGGAGTAGATACAATGAGCAGTTATTC. It encodes CASSLTGGSRYNEQLF.

On this clonotype itself: The junction does not match germline at one end; this may be a read error. The chain couples TRBV18 to TRBJ1-1, with a possible D match to TRBD1 (5 bases). There are 16 residues in the CDR3. Germline CDR1 is KGHSH and CDR2 is LQKENI. CDR3 region: CASSPTHDSLNTETFF. DNA for the CDR3: TGTGCCAGCTCACCAACCCACGACAGTCTGAACACTGAAACTTTCTTT.

As for this clonotype: At one boundary the junction diverges from the germline segment, which might be a read error. This rearrangement joins TRBV10-2 to TRBJ2-5, with D tentatively TRBD2 (5 bases). The CDR3 is 16 residues long. Germline V CDR1 and CDR2: WSHSY, SAAADI. The CDR3 DNA reads TGCGCCAGCAGTGCCGTGTTACTAGAAGTTCAAGAGACCCGGTACTTC. Translation gives CASSAVLLEVQETRYF.